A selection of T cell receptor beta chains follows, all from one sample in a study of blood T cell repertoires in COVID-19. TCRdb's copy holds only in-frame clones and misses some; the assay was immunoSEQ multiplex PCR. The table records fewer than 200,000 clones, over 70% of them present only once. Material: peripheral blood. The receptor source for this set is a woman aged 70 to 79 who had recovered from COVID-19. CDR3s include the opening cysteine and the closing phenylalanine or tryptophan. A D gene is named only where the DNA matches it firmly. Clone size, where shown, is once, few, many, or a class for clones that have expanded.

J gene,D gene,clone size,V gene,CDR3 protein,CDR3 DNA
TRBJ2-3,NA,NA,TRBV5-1,CATRDSSGPDTQYF,TGCGCCACCCGGGACTCCTCTGGGCCAGATACGCAGTATTTT
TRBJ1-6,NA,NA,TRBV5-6,CASSFAGKSSYNSPLHF,TGTGCCAGCAGCTTTGCAGGGAAAAGCTCCTATAATTCACCCCTCCACTTT
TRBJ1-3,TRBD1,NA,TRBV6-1,CASSGGTGFFGNTIYF,TGTGCCAGCAGTGGGGGGACAGGGTTCTTTGGAAACACCATATATTTT
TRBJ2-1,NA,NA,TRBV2,CARGTGPGEQFF,TGTGCGAGGGGGACGGGACCGGGGGAGCAGTTCTTC
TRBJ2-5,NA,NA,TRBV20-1,CSARAEETQYF,TGCAGTGCTAGAGCGGAAGAGACCCAGTACTTC
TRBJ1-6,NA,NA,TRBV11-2,CASNQGGGSPQSPLHF,TGTGCCAGCAACCAAGGGGGGGGGAGTCCCCAATCACCCCTCCACTTT
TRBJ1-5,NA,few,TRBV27,CATGGGGQPQHF,TGTGCCACCGGCGGGGGTGGACAGCCCCAGCATTTT
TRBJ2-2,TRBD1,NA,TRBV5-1,CASSGDRANTGELFF,TGCGCCAGCAGCGGCGACAGGGCCAACACCGGGGAGCTGTTTTTT
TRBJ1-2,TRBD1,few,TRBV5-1,CASSPGTGGYGYTF,TGCGCCAGCAGCCCCGGGACAGGGGGCTACGGCTACACCTTC
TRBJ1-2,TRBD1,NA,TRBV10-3,CAISDGRGQRGGYTF,TGTGCCATCAGTGACGGCAGGGGGCAACGGGGTGGCTACACCTTC
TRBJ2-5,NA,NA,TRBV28,CASMGRETQYF,TGTGCCAGCATGGGGAGGGAGACCCAGTACTTC
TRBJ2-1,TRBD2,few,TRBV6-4,CASSDSSGSYNEQFF,TGTGCCAGCAGTGACTCTAGCGGGAGTTACAATGAGCAGTTCTTC
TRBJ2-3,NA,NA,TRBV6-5,CASTTPGTDTQYF,TGTGCCAGCACCACCCCGGGCACAGATACGCAGTATTTT
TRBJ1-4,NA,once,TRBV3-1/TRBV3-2,CASRPSDRWGEKLFF,TGTGCCAGCAGACCATCCGACAGGTGGGGAGAAAAACTGTTTTTT
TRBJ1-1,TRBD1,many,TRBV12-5,CASARDSLNTEAFF,TGTGCTAGTGCTAGGGACAGCCTGAACACTGAAGCTTTCTTT
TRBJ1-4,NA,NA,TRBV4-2,CASSQDRGLEKLFF,TGTGCCAGCAGCCAAGATCGCGGTTTGGAAAAACTGTTTTTT
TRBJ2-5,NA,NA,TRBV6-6,CASSYGQTQYF,TGTGCCAGCAGTTACGGGCAGACCCAGTACTTC
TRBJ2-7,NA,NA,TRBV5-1,CASSLGQGNEQYF,TGCGCCAGCAGCTTGGGGCAGGGTAACGAGCAGTACTTC
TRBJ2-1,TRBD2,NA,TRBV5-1,CASRKLAESYNEQFF,TGCGCCAGCAGAAAACTAGCGGAATCCTACAATGAGCAGTTCTTC
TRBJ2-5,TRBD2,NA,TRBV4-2,CASSGTSGQETQYF,TGTGCCAGCAGCGGGACTAGCGGACAAGAGACCCAGTACTTC
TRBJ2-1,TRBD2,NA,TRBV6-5,CASSYAGLAGGDEQFF,TGTGCCAGCAGTTACGCGGGGCTAGCGGGGGGAGATGAGCAGTTCTTC
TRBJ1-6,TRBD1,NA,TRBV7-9,CASSPTGGGNSPLHF,TGTGCCAGCAGCCCCACAGGGGGAGGTAATTCACCCCTCCACTTT
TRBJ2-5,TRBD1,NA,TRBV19,CASSPGDSWVGETQYF,TGTGCCAGTAGTCCCGGGGACAGTTGGGTGGGAGAGACCCAGTACTTC
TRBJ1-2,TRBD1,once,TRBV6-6,CASRRQGGYTF,TGTGCCAGCAGACGACAGGGGGGCTACACCTTC
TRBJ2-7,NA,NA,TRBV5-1,CASSLVAGSGEQYF,TGCGCCAGCAGCTTGGTGGCGGGAAGTGGCGAGCAGTACTTC
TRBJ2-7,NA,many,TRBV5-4,CASSLGYRADYEQYF,TGTGCCAGCAGCCTGGGGTACAGGGCCGACTACGAGCAGTACTTC
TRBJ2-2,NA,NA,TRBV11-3,CASNADSTGELFF,TGTGCCAGCAACGCAGACAGCACCGGGGAGCTGTTTTTT
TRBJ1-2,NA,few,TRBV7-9,CASSPRAGYYGYTF,TGTGCCAGCAGCCCCCGGGCGGGGTACTATGGCTACACCTTC
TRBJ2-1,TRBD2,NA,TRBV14,CASSQALAGVNEQFF,TGTGCCAGCAGCCAAGCCCTAGCGGGAGTTAATGAGCAGTTCTTC
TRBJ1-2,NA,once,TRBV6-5,CASSRGRLGGYTF,TGTGCCAGCAGTAGGGGTCGTTTGGGCGGCTACACCTTC
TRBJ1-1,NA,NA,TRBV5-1,CASSFSPTGNTEAFF,TGCGCCAGCAGCTTCAGTCCGACGGGGAACACTGAAGCTTTCTTT
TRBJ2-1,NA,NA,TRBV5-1,CASSFLAASSYNEQFF,TGCGCCAGCAGCTTCCTCGCGGCGAGCTCCTACAATGAGCAGTTCTTC
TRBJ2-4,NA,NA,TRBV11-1,CASSPEGNIQYF,TGTGCCAGCAGCCCTGAGGGAAACATTCAGTACTTC
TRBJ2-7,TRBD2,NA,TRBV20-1,CGGLAGYEQYF,TGCGGGGGACTAGCTGGCTACGAGCAGTACTTC
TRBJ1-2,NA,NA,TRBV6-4,CASSDRAGAYYGYTF,TGTGCCAGCAGTGATCGGGCAGGGGCGTACTATGGCTACACCTTC
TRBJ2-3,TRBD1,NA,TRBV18,CASSRPQGQGTDTQYF,TGTGCCAGCTCACGCCCGCAGGGACAGGGCACAGATACGCAGTATTTT
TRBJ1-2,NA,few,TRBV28,CASKTGTPPHTF,TGTGCCAGCAAAACAGGAACCCCTCCCCACACCTTC
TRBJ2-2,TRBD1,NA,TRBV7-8,CASSGGQGRTGELFF,TGTGCCAGCAGCGGGGGACAGGGTCGGACCGGGGAGCTGTTTTTT
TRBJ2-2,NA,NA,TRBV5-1,CASSLDRPNTGELFF,TGCGCCAGCAGCTTGGACAGACCCAACACCGGGGAGCTGTTTTTT
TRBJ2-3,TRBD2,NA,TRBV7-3,CASSPRTSGRRSTDTQYF,TGTGCCAGCAGCCCCAGGACTAGCGGGAGGCGGAGCACAGATACGCAGTATTTT
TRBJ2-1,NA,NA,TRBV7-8,CASGEREFF,TGTGCTTCGGGGGAAAGGGAGTTCTTC
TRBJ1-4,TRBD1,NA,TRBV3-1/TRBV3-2,CASSQTGAGEKLFF,TGTGCCAGCAGCCAGACAGGGGCTGGTGAAAAACTGTTTTTT
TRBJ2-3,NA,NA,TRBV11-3,CASSLGGESTDTQYF,TGTGCCAGCAGCTTAGGGGGGGAGAGCACAGATACGCAGTATTTT
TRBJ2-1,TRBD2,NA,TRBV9,CASSPPGLAGGYEQFF,TGTGCCAGCAGCCCTCCGGGACTAGCGGGAGGCTATGAGCAGTTCTTC
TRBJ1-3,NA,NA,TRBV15,CATSRGAVRGYSGNTIYF,TGTGCCACCAGCAGAGGGGCCGTCAGGGGATACTCTGGAAACACCATATATTTT
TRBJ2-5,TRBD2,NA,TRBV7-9,CASSPGLAQETQYF,TGTGCCAGCAGCCCGGGACTAGCGCAAGAGACCCAGTACTTC
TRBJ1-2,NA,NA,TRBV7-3,CASSLGSGGGYTF,TGTGCCAGCAGCTTAGGTTCGGGAGGCGGCTACACCTTC